Detailed here is one T cell receptor beta chain. Time point noted: newly diagnosed GD, antithyroid drugs for less than 3 months. From RNA extracted from PBMCs, the TCR library was made. Building the TCR beta libraries relied on iRepertoire HTBI primers, and CDR3 regions underwent Arm-PCR. TCRdb reprocessed the multiplex PCR reads with MiXCR, giving one entry per CDR3 protein. The data contain 450,000 to 600,000 distinct CDR3 sequences, around 16% of them seen just once; the ten biggest clones take up 12%. Trimming stripped 6 bases from V and 4 bases from J, with 11 bases between. The CDR3 totals 13 residues. Germline V gene data show CDR1 as SNHLY and CDR2 as FYNNEI. The sample originates from a study of regulatory T cells in long-lasting Graves disease. These data were likewise used in another study, on T cells in Graves' hyperthyroidism and ophthalmopathy.

This sequence was found in a man aged 35 to 55 with Graves disease. Sequenced material: peripheral blood mononuclear cells (PBMCs), taken at new diagnosis, from a patient treated with antithyroid drugs. The genes are TRBV2 and TRBJ2-3, with D perhaps matching TRBD1 (6 bases). CDR3 bases: TGTGCCAGCAGCCAGGGGTTCGCAGATACGCAGTATTTT. This encodes CASSQGFADTQYF.